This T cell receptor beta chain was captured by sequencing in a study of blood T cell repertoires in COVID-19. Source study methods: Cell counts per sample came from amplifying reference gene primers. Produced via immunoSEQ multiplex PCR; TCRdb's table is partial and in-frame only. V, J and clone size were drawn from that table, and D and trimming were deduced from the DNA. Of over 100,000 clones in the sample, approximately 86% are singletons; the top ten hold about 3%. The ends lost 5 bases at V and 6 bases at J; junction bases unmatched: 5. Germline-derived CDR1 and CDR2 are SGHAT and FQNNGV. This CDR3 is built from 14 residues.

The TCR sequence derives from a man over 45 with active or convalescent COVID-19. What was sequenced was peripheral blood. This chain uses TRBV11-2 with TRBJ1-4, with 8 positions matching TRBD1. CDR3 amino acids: CASSPKDRDEKLFF. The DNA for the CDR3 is TGTGCCAGCAGCCCGAAGGACAGGGATGAAAAACTGTTTTTT.